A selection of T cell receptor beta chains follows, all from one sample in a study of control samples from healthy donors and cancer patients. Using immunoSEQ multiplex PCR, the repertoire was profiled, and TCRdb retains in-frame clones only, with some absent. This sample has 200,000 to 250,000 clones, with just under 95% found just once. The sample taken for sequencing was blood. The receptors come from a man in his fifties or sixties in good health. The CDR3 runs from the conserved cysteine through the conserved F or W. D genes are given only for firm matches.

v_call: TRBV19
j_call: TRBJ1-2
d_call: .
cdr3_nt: TGTGCCAGTAGTCCAGGGGCTTATGGCTACACCTTC
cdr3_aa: CASSPGAYGYTF

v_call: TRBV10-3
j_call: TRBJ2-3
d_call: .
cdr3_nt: TGTGCCATCAGGGGGGGACAGTACACAGATACGCAGTATTTT
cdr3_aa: CAIRGGQYTDTQYF

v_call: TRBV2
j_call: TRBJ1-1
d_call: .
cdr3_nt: TGTGCCAGCAGCCCTGAGGGCCGGGTACCTAGCACTGAAGCTTTCTTT
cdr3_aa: CASSPEGRVPSTEAFF

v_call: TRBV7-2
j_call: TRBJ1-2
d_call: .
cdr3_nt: TGTGCCAGCAGCCAGGACCTCTATGGCTACACCTTC
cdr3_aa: CASSQDLYGYTF

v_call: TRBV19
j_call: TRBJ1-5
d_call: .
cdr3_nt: TGTGCCAGTAGTATAGATCTAACAGGGCACAATCAGCCCCAGCATTTT
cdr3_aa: CASSIDLTGHNQPQHF

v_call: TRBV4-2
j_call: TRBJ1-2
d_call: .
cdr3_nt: TGTGCCAGCAGCCAGGTGGCAGGGACAAACTATGGCTACACCTTC
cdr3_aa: CASSQVAGTNYGYTF

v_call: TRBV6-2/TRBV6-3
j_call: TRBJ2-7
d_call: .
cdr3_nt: TGTGCCAGCAGTTGGGCCAGTACAAGCTACGAGCAGTACTTC
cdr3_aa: CASSWASTSYEQYF

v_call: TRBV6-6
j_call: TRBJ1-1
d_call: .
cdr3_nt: TGTGCCAGCAGAGAAATGGGCGGGATGTACACTGAAGCTTTCTTT
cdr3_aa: CASREMGGMYTEAFF

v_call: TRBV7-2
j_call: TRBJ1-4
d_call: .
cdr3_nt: TGTGCCAGCAGCTTGGGGGGGAATGGTGAAAAACTGTTTTTT
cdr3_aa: CASSLGGNGEKLFF

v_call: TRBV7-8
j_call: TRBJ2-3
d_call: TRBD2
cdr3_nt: TGTGCCAGCAGCCCTAGCGGGACGGCCGCAGATACGCAGTATTTT
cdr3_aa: CASSPSGTAADTQYF

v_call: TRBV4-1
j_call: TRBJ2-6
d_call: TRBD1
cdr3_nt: TGCGCCAGCAGCCCCGGGACAGGGTTAGGGGCCAACGTCCTGACTTTC
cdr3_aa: CASSPGTGLGANVLTF

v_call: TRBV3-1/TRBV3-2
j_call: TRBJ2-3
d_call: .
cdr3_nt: TGTGCCAGCAGCCAAAGGTCCAAGGGGGATACGCAGTATTTT
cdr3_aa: CASSQRSKGDTQYF

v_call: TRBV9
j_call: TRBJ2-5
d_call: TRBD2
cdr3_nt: TGTGCCAGCAGCCCCGCGGGGGGGATGCAAGAGACCCAGTACTTC
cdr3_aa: CASSPAGGMQETQYF

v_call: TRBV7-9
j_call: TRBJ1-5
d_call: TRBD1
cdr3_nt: TGTGCCAGCAGCCCGGGACAGTCTTATAGCAATCAGCCCCAGCATTTT
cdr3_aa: CASSPGQSYSNQPQHF

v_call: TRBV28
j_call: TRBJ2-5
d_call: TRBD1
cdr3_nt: TGTGCCAGCAGTAACGGACAGGGCCCTCCCCAAGAGACCCAGTACTTC
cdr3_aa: CASSNGQGPPQETQYF

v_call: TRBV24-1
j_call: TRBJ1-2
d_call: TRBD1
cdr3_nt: TGTGCCACCAGTGACCCTTCTTCGACAGGGCTCACCTTC
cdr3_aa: CATSDPSSTGLTF